The source of this T cell receptor (beta chain) is a study of T cells of healthy individuals. Germline CDR1 SGHRS, CDR2 YFSETQ. The V end lost 0 bases, the J end lost 6 bases, and 9 bases lay between the germline ends. This CDR3 spans 14 amino acids. MiXCR, applied by TCRdb to the 5' RACE reads, yields one record per CDR3 protein. The profile shows 85,000 to 100,000 distinct CDR3 sequences, roughly a sixth of them singletons. This rearrangement joins TRBV5-1 to TRBJ2-2; D unresolved. The clonotype originates from a human donor in good health. DNA of the CDR3: TGCGCCAGCAGCTTGGGGCCTTTGCCCGGGGAGCTGTTTTTT. Translating gives CASSLGPLPGELFF.